Listed here is a single T cell receptor beta chain. The antigen it recognizes is unknown. Within one base of it there is no much larger clone, and no base qualities were kept. This entry comes from a study of blood T cell repertoires in COVID-19 (TCRdb year 2020). Study-level background: Samples covering the acute and convalescent phases of COVID-19 were provided by collaborators in the United States, Italy and Spain. The material from the prospective study consisted of cDNA or gDNA derived from T cells, B-cell-depleted T cells, or PBMCs. Deeply sampled blood TCRbeta repertoires from subjects exposed to, actively infected with, or recovered from COVID-19 were included in the dataset. The repertoires were released in a freely available public database intended as a resource for research on the immune response to SARS-CoV-2. The samples were drawn from the first 160 participants of the ongoing ImmuneRACE study and from roughly 1,300 subjects provided by 6 global collaborators. A de-identified subject ID, COVID-19 status, age in years and sex were almost always included in the sample metadata. HLA class I and class II types, where available, came from metadata supplied by the sample provider rather than from assay-based typing. Study-level results and caveats: The quantity of clinical and demographic metadata differed by source and by participant and was supplied without curation.

The collaborating institutions used their own protocols to collect whole blood in K2EDTA tubes. For TCRbeta analysis, collaborators shipped samples in one of three forms: frozen whole blood, isolated PBMCs, or DNA extracted from either of those sample types. The immunoSEQ Assay, a bias-controlled multiplex PCR, was used to amplify TCRbeta CDR3 regions from genomic DNA. The source study handled its data this way. Within the assay, amplification of reference gene primers was used to estimate how many nucleated cells each sample contained. To quantify the absolute abundance of each unique TCRbeta CDR3 rearrangement, sequence reads were collapsed and filtered. For each sample, productive Simpson clonality was calculated as the square root of Simpson's diversity index across productive rearrangements. TCRdb took over this immuneACCESS table, retaining in-frame rearrangements with V and J assigned. Such tables are incomplete; in checked studies, under half of the missing clones stem from an unresolved V gene, and the remainder is unexplained. V and J calls plus clone size are reproduced from that table; the DNA served to infer D and trimming. The table for this sample lists around 35,000 clones; around nine tenths of them were counted only once. The ten largest clonotypes hold approximately 10% of the sample.

Reading the germline V gene (reference sequence) gives CDR1 LNHDA and CDR2 SQIVND. Trimming takes 1 base from V and 5 bases from J, and the germline ends sit 11 bases apart. From its cysteine to its phenylalanine, the CDR3 spans 14 amino acids. Here the CDR3 DNA is all that survives: 42 bases in frame from base 1. Sequenced: peripheral blood. The clonotype was recovered from a man aged 60 to 75 with active COVID-19. In this chain, TRBV19 is recombined with TRBJ2-5; no D gene is confidently identified. The encoded CDR3 is CASSIAGGWETQYF. The DNA sequence follows: TGTGCCAGTAGTATAGCCGGCGGCTGGGAGACCCAGTACTTC.